Presented here are 18 T cell receptor beta chains from one specimen sequenced in a study of blood T cell repertoires in COVID-19. Repertoires were generated with immunoSEQ multiplex PCR, while TCRdb's copy carries only in-frame clones and drops some. In the table there are 270,000 or so clones, less than 85% of which are singletons. Input material: peripheral blood. All receptors derive from a human donor with COVID-19, enrolled during active disease. The donor label of this sample is uncertain.

The V gene is TRBV30, the J gene TRBJ1-2, with 11 positions matching TRBD1. Germline CDR1 reads GTSNPN; CDR2 reads SVGIG (reference sequence). Losses at the gene ends were 2 bases for V and 7 bases for J; bases not matched to a gene: 3. The CDR3 covers 13 residues. For the CDR3, the DNA is TGTGCCTGGAGTTCCGGGACAGGGGGTGGCTACACCTTC. Protein: CAWSSGTGGGYTF.

CDR3 residues: CASRRTGLAEAFF. As DNA, the CDR3 is TGTGCCAGCAGGCGGACAGGGTTGGCTGAAGCTTTCTTT. The J gene is TRBJ1-1, the V gene TRBV3-1 (or the pseudogene TRBV3-2); 8 nucleotides match TRBD1. With V trimmed by 6 bases and J by 6 bases, 6 bases remained unmatched. This CDR3 is built from 13 residues. Germline values: CDR1 LGHDT, CDR2 YNNKEL (reference sequence).

The chain is built from TRBV14 and TRBJ2-7; D gene uncertain. The V and J ends lost 4 bases and 5 bases respectively, with 12 bases between them. Germline lookup yields CDR1 SGHDN and CDR2 FVKESK. The CDR3 loop spans 13 amino acids. The CDR3 here is CASSPTLIHEQYF. DNA of the CDR3: TGTGCCAGCAGCCCCACTTTGATCCACGAGCAGTACTTC.

This sequence joins TRBV25-1 and TRBJ1-4; possible D gene TRBD1, 6 bases. The CDR3 totals 16 residues. V gave up 0 bases and J gave up 7 bases, with 15 bases separating them. Germline V CDR1 and CDR2: MGHDK, SYGVNS. CDR3 region: CASSEYIGGAREKLFF. CDR3 DNA sequence: TGTGCCAGCAGTGAATATATCGGGGGGGCGCGTGAAAAACTGTTTTTT.

This clone was counted only a few times. The chain is built from TRBV19 and TRBJ1-5; tentative D call: TRBD1 (6 bases). The CDR3 is 13 residues long. The ends were cut back, 8 bases at V and 3 bases at J, with 11 bases in the middle. The germline gives CDR1 LNHDA, CDR2 SQIVND (reference sequence). The CDR3 sequence is CASGRDNNQPQHF. CDR3 nucleotides: TGTGCCAGTGGAAGGGACAACAATCAGCCCCAGCATTTT.

The chain has TRBV28 and TRBJ1-5; TRBD1 aligns across 8 bases. The germline V gene encodes CDR1 MDHEN and CDR2 SYDVKM. The CDR3 is 18 residues long. V trimming: 2 bases; J trimming: 1 base; junction bases outside the gene matches: 10. CDR3 amino acids: CASSLNPGQGGSNQPQHF. DNA for the CDR3: TGTGCCAGCAGTTTAAATCCCGGACAGGGCGGCAGCAATCAGCCCCAGCATTTT.

The V call is TRBV4-3, the J call TRBJ1-1; D uncertain. Germline CDR1 reads LGHNA; CDR2 reads YSLEER. The V gene lost 0 bases and the J gene lost 0 bases, with 5 bases spanning the gap. The CDR3 contains 14 residues. The CDR3 nucleotides are TGCGCCAGCAGCCAAGAACGGTTGAACACTGAAGCTTTCTTT. It is translated as CASSQERLNTEAFF.

This clone is a singleton in its sample. V and J are TRBV7-2 and TRBJ2-2, with D tentatively TRBD2 (6 bases). The CDR3 spans 15 residues. V was shortened by 5 bases and J by 5 bases, with 15 bases between the two germline ends. Germline V gives CDR1 SGHTA, CDR2 FQGNSA. The CDR3 here is CASSAVGGGTGELFF. The CDR3 DNA follows: TGTGCCAGCAGCGCTGTCGGGGGAGGAACCGGGGAGCTGTTTTTT.

The chain employs TRBV30 and TRBJ1-2, with 9 bases fitting TRBD1. The CDR3 runs to 13 residues. CDR1 is GTSNPN and CDR2 is SVGIG in the germline V gene (reference sequence). Unmatched junction bases numbered 4, after V lost 2 bases and J lost 6 bases. The CDR3 protein is CAWSLQGANGYTF. The CDR3 bases are TGTGCCTGGAGTCTACAGGGGGCGAATGGCTACACCTTC.

The chain has TRBV5-4 and TRBJ2-7; 15 bases are a match to TRBD2. The CDR3 is made up of 16 amino acids. Germline assignment: CDR1 SGHNT and CDR2 YYREEE (reference sequence). Trimming at V came to 0 bases and at J to 4 bases, leaving 2 bases not matched to a gene. This CDR3 reads CASSLEGLAGGYEQYF. For the CDR3, the DNA is TGTGCCAGCAGCTTGGAGGGACTAGCGGGAGGATACGAGCAGTACTTC. The full variable domain, its missing parts supplied by reference TRBV5-4 and TRBJ2-7, is ETGVTQSPTHLIKTRGQQVTLRCSSQSGHNTVSWYQQALGQGPQFIFQYYREEENGRGNFPPRFSGLQFPNYSSELNVNALELDDSALYLCASSLEGLAGGYEQYFGPGTRLTVT.

This clone was counted a few times. The chain combines TRBV10-3 with TRBJ1-6; 8 nucleotides agree with TRBD1. Germline assignment: CDR1 ENHRY and CDR2 SYGVKD. The CDR3 length is 16 residues. V shed 10 bases and J 5 bases; nucleotides not matched to a gene: 13. The CDR3 sequence is CATNDRGREDNSPLHF. The CDR3 nucleotides are TGTGCCACTAACGACAGGGGAAGGGAAGATAATTCACCCCTCCACTTT.

The chain is built from TRBV18 and TRBJ1-3; D is ambiguous. The V end was cut by 2 bases, the J end by 8 bases, with 16 bases between. The V gene's germline CDR1 is KGHSH and CDR2 LQKENI. There are 15 residues in the CDR3. The chain's CDR3 is CASSPNTEGSDTIYF. CDR3 DNA: TGTGCCAGCTCACCAAACACAGAGGGATCGGACACCATATATTTT. Full variable domain (remainder filled in from reference TRBV18 and TRBJ1-3): NAGVMQNPRHLVRRRGQEARLRCSPMKGHSHVYWYRQLPEEGLKFMVYLQKENIIDESGMPKERFSAEFPKEGPSILRIQQVVRGDSAAYFCASSPNTEGSDTIYFGEGSWLTVV.

The rearrangement links TRBV6-4 to TRBJ2-2, with 10 bases fitting TRBD2. Germline V gene data show CDR1 as MRHNA and CDR2 as SNTAGT. This CDR3 has 16 residues. The V and J ends lost 4 bases and 2 bases, in that order; junction bases with no gene match: 4. CDR3 nucleotides: TGTGCCAGCAGTGTCGGACTAGCGGTTAACACCGGGGAGCTGTTTTTT. This sequence encodes CASSVGLAVNTGELFF.

V usage is TRBV2 and J usage is TRBJ1-2; D may be TRBD1 (5 bases). CDR3 length equals 12 residues. Germline CDR1 reads SNHLY; CDR2 reads FYNNEI. The V end was cut by 5 bases, the J end by 4 bases, with 8 bases between. The CDR3 bases are TGTGCCAGCAGTTCCGACAGCTATGGCTACACCTTC. Protein sequence: CASSSDSYGYTF.

V is TRBV29-1 and J is TRBJ1-2; tentative D call: TRBD1 (6 bases). This CDR3 has 14 residues. CDR1 and CDR2 from the germline V gene are SQVTM and ANQGSEA. V lost 7 bases and J 0 bases, leaving 15 bases between the germline ends. CDR3 nucleotides: TGCAGCGCCCAAGGGGGACGGACTAACTATGGCTACACCTTC. It is translated as CSAQGGRTNYGYTF. Full variable domain (remainder filled in from reference TRBV29-1 and TRBJ1-2): SAVISQKPSRDICQRGTSLTIQCQVDSQVTMMFWYRQQPGQSLTLIATANQGSEATYESGFVIDKFPISRPNLTFSTLTVSNMSPEDSSIYLCSAQGGRTNYGYTFGSGTRLTVV.

The chain links TRBV28 to TRBJ2-3; TRBD2 agrees at 13 bases. The CDR3 loop spans 16 amino acids. V shed 5 bases, J shed 3 bases, and the junction held 5 bases outside the gene matches. The germline CDR1 and CDR2 sequences are MDHEN and SYDVKM. The CDR3 DNA follows: TGTGCCAGCAGTCCCTGGACTAGCGGGAGTACAGATACGCAGTATTTT. Translated, it gives CASSPWTSGSTDTQYF.

This chain joins TRBV11-2 and TRBJ1-4; the D is unclear. V was pared by 3 bases and J by 6 bases, with 14 bases between. Germline V CDR1 and CDR2: SGHAT, FQNNGV. The CDR3 has 15 residues. The CDR3 sequence: CASSFGGSGDEKLFF. In DNA, the CDR3 is TGTGCCAGCAGCTTCGGCGGGAGTGGCGATGAAAAACTGTTTTTT. Combining the CDR3 with reference TRBV11-2 and TRBJ1-4 gives the whole variable domain EAGVAQSPRYKIIEKRQSVAFWCNPISGHATLYWYQQILGQGPKLLIQFQNNGVVDDSQLPKDRFSAERLKGVDSTLKIQPAKLEDSAVYLCASSFGGSGDEKLFFGSGTQLSVL.

In its sample, this clone was seen a few times. V gene TRBV2 combines with J gene TRBJ1-1; weak D call: TRBD1 (5 bases). The CDR3 is made up of 14 amino acids. Germline V gene data show CDR1 as SNHLY and CDR2 as FYNNEI. V dropped 6 bases and J dropped 10 bases, with 21 bases sitting between them. CDR3 nucleotide sequence: TGTGCCAGCAGCGTGGACATGGCGGGGACCGGAGCTTTCTTT. Its translation is CASSVDMAGTGAFF. The full variable domain, rest sourced from reference TRBV2 and TRBJ1-1, is EPEVTQTPSHQVTQMGQEVILRCVPISNHLYFYWYRQILGQKVEFLVSFYNNEISEKSEIFDDQFSVERPDGSNFTLKIRSTKLEDSAMYFCASSVDMAGTGAFFGQGTRLTVV.